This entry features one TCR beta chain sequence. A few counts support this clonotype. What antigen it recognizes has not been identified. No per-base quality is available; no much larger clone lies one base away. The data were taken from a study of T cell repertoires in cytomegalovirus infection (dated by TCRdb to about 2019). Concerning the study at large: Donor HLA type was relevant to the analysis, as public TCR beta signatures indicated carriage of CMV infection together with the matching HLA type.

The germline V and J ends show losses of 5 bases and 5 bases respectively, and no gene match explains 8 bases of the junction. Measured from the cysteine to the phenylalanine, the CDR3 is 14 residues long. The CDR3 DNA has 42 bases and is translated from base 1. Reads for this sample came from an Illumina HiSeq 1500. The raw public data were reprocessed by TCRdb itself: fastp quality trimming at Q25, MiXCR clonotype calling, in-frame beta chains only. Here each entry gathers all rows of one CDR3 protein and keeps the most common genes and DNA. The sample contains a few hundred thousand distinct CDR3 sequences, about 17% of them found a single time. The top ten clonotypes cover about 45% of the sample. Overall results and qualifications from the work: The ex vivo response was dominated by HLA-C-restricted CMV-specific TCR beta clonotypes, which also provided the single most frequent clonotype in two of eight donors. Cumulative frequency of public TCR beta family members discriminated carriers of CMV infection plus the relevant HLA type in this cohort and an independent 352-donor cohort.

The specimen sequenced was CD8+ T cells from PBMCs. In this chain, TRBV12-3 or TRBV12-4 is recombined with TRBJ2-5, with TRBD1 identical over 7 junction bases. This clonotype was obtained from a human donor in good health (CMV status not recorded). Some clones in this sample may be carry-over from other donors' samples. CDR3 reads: CASSINRGRETQYF. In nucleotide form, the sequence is TGTGCCAGCAGTATCAACAGGGGACGGGAGACCCAGTACTTC.